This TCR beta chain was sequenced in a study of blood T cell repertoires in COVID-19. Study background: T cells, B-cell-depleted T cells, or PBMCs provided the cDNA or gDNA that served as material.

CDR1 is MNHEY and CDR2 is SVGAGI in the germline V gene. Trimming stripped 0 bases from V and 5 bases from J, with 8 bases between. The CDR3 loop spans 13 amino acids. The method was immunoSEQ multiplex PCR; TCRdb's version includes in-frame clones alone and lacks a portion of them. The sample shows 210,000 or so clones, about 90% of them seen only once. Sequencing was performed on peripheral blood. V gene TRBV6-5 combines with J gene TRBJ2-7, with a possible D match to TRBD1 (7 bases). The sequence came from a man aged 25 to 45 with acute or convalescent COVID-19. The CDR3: CASSYSRGDEQYF. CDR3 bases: TGTGCCAGCAGTTACTCCAGGGGGGACGAGCAGTACTTC.